This T cell receptor (beta chain) was sequenced in a study of monozygotic twins with inflammatory bowel disease. General study points: Relative to healthy twins, IBD patients had fewer clonotypes in common with others, a gap that was especially apparent with disease activity.

Notes on this clonotype: The antigen remains unidentified.

Every TCR library drew on approximately 3,700 ng of total RNA. Each UMI, carrying a 6-nucleotide sample barcode, came from template switching. PCR of TCRalpha and TCRbeta cDNA was nested, with two rounds of approximately 16 and 10 cycles. Each CDR3 protein gets one entry in TCRdb, which reprocessed the 5' RACE reads and gives no DNA. This sample's clone table lists about 450,000 distinct CDR3 sequences. Germline V lookup: CDR1 SGHRS, CDR2 YFSETQ. The CDR3 sequence is 16 residues long. Sequenced: blood. The sequence was obtained from a human donor with ulcerative colitis or Crohn's disease, or a healthy co-twin of an affected twin (not recorded which). The V and J genes are TRBV5-1 and TRBJ2-3; the TCRdb call, TRBD1, lacks DNA for checking. CDR3 sequence reads: CASSLVGAGVADTQYF. The full variable domain, its missing parts supplied by reference TRBV5-1 and TRBJ2-3, is KAGVTQTPRYLIKTRGQQVTLSCSPISGHRSVSWYQQTPGQGLQFLFEYFSETQRNKGNFPGRFSGRQFSNSRSEMNVSTLELGDSALYLCASSLVGAGVADTQYFGPGTRLTVL.